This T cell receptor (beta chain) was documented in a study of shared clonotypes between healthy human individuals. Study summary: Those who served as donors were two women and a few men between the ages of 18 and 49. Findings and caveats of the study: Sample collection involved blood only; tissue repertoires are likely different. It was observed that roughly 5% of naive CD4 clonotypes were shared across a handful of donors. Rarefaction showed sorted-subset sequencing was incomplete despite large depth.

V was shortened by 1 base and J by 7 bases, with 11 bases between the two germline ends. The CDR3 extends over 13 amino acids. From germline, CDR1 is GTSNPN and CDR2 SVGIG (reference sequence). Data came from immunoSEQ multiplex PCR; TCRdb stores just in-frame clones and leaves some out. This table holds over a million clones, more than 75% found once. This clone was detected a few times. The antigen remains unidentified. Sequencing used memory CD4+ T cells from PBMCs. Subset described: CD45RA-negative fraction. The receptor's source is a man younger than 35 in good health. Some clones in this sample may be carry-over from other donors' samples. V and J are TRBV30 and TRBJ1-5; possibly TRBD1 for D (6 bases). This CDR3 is CAWSDRAGQPQHF. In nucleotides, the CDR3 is TGTGCCTGGAGTGACAGGGCGGGGCAGCCCCAGCATTTT.